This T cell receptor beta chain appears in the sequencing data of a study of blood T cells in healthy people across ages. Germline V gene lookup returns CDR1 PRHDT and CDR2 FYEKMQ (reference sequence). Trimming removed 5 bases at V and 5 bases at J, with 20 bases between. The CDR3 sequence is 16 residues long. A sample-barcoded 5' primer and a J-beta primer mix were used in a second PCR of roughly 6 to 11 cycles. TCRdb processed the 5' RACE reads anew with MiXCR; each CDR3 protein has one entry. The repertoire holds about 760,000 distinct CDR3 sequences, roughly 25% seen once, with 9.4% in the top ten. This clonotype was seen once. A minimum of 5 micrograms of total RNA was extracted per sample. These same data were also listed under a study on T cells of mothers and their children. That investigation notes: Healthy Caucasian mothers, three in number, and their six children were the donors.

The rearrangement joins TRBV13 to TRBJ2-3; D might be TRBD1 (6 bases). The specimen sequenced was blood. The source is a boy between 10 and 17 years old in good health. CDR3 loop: CASSLQGTHLEDTQYF. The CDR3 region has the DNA TGTGCCAGCAGCCTCCAGGGGACCCATCTGGAAGATACGCAGTATTTT.